These 12 T cell receptor beta chains share one sample of origin, sequenced in a study of glioma-infiltrating T cells. The iRepertoire nested amplicon-rescue multiplex PCR amplified TCR alpha and beta CDR3s from RNA. TCRdb called the multiplex PCR reads again in MiXCR, with one record for every CDR3 protein. This sample has 3,900 or so distinct CDR3 sequences, with roughly 28% found just once. The sequenced material came from glioma tissue, nonneoplastic brain tissue, or PBMCs (not recorded which). The receptors shown here come from a human donor with low-grade glioma or glioblastoma, undergoing nonglioma brain surgery, or in good health (not recorded which).

By share, this clonotype ranks as medium-sized (0.01 to 0.1%). In DNA, the CDR3 is TGTGCCACCAAAGGGACCGTTGAAGCTTTCTTT. Its protein product is CATKGTVEAFF. The chain employs TRBV6-1 and TRBJ1-1; the D gene is possibly TRBD1 (5 bases). The CDR3 sequence is 11 residues long. Germline assignment: CDR1 MNHNS and CDR2 SASEGT. Trimming took off 10 bases at V and 7 bases at J, with 13 bases between the two ends.

This clonotype was seen only once. The gene calls are TRBV28 and TRBJ1-2; tentative D call: TRBD1 (5 bases). The ends were cut back, 9 bases at V and 6 bases at J, with 14 bases in the middle. The CDR3 has 12 amino acids. Looked up from germline, CDR1 is MDHEN and CDR2 is SYDVKM. CDR3 protein: CASSIGVHGYTF. The CDR3 DNA reads TGTGCCAGTAGTATAGGGGTTCATGGCTACACCTTC.

This clonotype rates as medium-sized. The rearrangement joins TRBV27 to TRBJ2-1, with 12 positions matching TRBD2. The CDR3 sequence is 15 residues long. CDR1 is MNHEY and CDR2 is SMNVEV in the germline V gene (reference sequence). V was clipped by 2 bases and J by 4 bases; unmatched bases: 0. CDR3 DNA sequence: TGTGCCAGCAGTTTACTAGCGGGGGGGTACAATGAGCAGTTCTTC. It is translated as CASSLLAGGYNEQFF.

There are a few counts of this clonotype. The J gene is TRBJ2-1, the V gene TRBV19, with TRBD2 identical over 9 bases. V trimming: 4 bases; J trimming: 4 bases; junction bases outside the gene matches: 5. The CDR3 consists of 15 residues. The germline V gene has CDR1 LNHDA and CDR2 SQIVND (reference sequence). The CDR3 here is CASSRASGVYNEQFF. DNA for the CDR3: TGTGCCAGTAGTAGGGCTAGCGGGGTTTACAATGAGCAGTTCTTC.

This clonotype has at least ten counts. The chain combines TRBV20-1 with TRBJ2-3, with 9 bases aligning to TRBD2. CDR3 length equals 18 residues. The J segment lost 0 bases and the V segment lost 2 bases, leaving 12 bases of the junction unmatched. Germline V gene lookup returns CDR1 DFQATT and CDR2 SNEGSKA (reference sequence). Here the CDR3 reads CSARLVGGGGGSTDTQYF. CDR3 nucleotide sequence: TGCAGTGCTAGATTAGTGGGGGGCGGGGGGGGTAGCACAGATACGCAGTATTTT.

As regards this clonotype: Since the CDR3 does not end with the conserved phenylalanine or tryptophan, this likely comes from a read error. The rearrangement joins TRBV20-1 to TRBJ1-2; tentative D call: TRBD1 (5 bases). The length of the CDR3 is 12 residues. Trimming took off 5 bases at V and 6 bases at J, with 13 bases between the two ends. Germline V gene sequence: CDR1 DFQATT, CDR2 SNEGSKA (reference sequence). The CDR3 here is CSAGDSRDGYTL. The CDR3, as DNA: TGCAGTGCTGGTGACAGCCGGGATGGCTACACCCTC.

In its sample, this clonotype is medium-sized (0.01 to 0.1%). This chain links TRBV18 with TRBJ2-7, with TRBD1 as a possible D gene (7 bases). CDR1 is KGHSH, CDR2 LQKENI, per germline. This CDR3 region has 13 residues. Trimming cost V 3 bases and J 3 bases, with 9 bases left between them. This CDR3 is CASSPQGGYEQYF. DNA for the CDR3: TGTGCCAGCTCACCGCAGGGGGGCTACGAGCAGTACTTC. Supplemented by reference TRBV18 and TRBJ2-7, the full variable domain reads NAGVMQNPRHLVRRRGQEARLRCSPMKGHSHVYWYRQLPEEGLKFMVYLQKENIIDESGMPKERFSAEFPKEGPSILRIQQVVRGDSAAYFCASSPQGGYEQYFGPGTRLTVT.

Comments on this clonotype: This may be a read error: a much more frequent sequence differs by one nucleotide. The V gene is TRBV29-1, the J gene TRBJ1-2; D unclear. CDR3 size: 14 residues. Germline V gene lookup returns CDR1 SQVTM and CDR2 ANQGSEA. The germline V and J ends were trimmed by 3 bases and 0 bases, with 11 bases remaining between them. As DNA, the CDR3 is TGCAGCGTTGATTCTCCGGGCCCTAACTATGGCTACACCTTC. The encoded protein is CSVDSPGPNYGYTF.

The chain recombines TRBV12-5 with TRBJ1-1; the D gene is possibly TRBD1 (6 bases). The CDR3 sequence is 16 residues long. V lost 4 bases and J lost 8, with 23 bases in between. Germline CDR1 is LGHNT and CDR2 is FRNRAP. CDR3 in DNA: TGTGCTAGTGGTTCTGATGCGGGACACCATGCGACCGAAGCTTTCTTT. Translated: CASGSDAGHHATEAFF.

This clonotype was found many times. The rearrangement links TRBV29-1 to TRBJ1-1; D may be TRBD1 (5 bases). With 6 bases removed from V and 1 base from J, the gap between germline ends came to 12 bases. In germline, CDR1 is SQVTM, CDR2 ANQGSEA. The CDR3 has 13 residues. The CDR3 spells CSVGDQPNTEAFF. The DNA for the CDR3 is TGCAGCGTGGGGGACCAGCCGAACACTGAAGCTTTCTTT.

Ten or more counts support this clonotype. This chain joins TRBV2 and TRBJ1-2; the D is unclear. Trimming shortened V by 6 bases and J by 0 bases, and 14 bases separated the two germline ends. Germline V gene lookup returns CDR1 SNHLY and CDR2 FYNNEI. The CDR3 has 15 residues. The CDR3 DNA follows: TGTGCCAGCAGGACCGGGGTAGGAGCTAACTATGGCTACACCTTC. Amino acids: CASRTGVGANYGYTF.

This clonotype was counted ten times or more. CDR3 DNA: TGCGCCAGCAGCCAAGATGGTGGATTGGGAAGGGGGGAGCAGTTCTTC. Translated, it gives CASSQDGGLGRGEQFF. V and J are TRBV4-1 and TRBJ2-1; tentatively, D is TRBD1 (6 bases). V dropped 0 bases and J dropped 10 bases, with 19 bases sitting between them. The CDR3 extends over 16 amino acids. Germline values: CDR1 MGHRA, CDR2 YSYEKL.